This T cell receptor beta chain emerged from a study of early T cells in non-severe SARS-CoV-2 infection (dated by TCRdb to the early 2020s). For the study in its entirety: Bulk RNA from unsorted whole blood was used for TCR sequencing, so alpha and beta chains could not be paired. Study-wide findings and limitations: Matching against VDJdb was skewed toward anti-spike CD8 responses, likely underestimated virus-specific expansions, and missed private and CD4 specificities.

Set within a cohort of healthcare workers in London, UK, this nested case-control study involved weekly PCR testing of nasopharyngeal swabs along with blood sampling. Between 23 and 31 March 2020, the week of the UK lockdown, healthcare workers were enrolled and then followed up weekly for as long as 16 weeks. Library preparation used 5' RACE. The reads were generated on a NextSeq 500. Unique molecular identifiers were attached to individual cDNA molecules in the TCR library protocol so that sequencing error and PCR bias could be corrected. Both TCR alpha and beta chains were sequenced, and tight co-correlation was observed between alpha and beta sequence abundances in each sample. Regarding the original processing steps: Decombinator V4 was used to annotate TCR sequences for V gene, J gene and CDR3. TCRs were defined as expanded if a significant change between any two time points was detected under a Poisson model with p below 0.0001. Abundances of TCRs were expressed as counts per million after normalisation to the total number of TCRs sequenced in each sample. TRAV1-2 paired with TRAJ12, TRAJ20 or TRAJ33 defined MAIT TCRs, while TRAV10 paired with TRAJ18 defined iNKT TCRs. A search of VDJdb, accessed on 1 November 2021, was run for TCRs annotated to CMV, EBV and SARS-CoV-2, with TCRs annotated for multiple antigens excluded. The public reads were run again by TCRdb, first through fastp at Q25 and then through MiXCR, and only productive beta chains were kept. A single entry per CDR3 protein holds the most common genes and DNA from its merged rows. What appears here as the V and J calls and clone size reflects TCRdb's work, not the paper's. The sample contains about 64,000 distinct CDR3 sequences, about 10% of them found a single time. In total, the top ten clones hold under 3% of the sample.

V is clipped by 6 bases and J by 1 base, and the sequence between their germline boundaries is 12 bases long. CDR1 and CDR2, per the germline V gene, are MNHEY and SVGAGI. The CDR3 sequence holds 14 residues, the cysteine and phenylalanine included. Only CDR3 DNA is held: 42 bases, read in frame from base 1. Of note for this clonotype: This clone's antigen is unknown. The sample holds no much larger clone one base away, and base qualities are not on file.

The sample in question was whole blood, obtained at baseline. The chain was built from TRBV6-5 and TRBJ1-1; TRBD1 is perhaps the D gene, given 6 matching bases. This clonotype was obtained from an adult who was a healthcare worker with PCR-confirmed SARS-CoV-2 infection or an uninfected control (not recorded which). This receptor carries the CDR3 CASSRGGRNTEAFF. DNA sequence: TGTGCCAGCAGCCGAGGGGGGCGGAACACTGAAGCTTTCTTT.